This TCR beta chain was sequenced for a study of blood T cell repertoires in COVID-19. Turning to the study itself: Donors in the United States, Italy and Spain gave samples during acute or convalescent COVID-19. Sample material is recorded as cDNA or gDNA derived from T cells, B-cell-depleted T cells, or PBMCs.

Recovered status in Cohort 3 required two negative PCRs, clearance, or symptom resolution. The CDR3 is made up of 14 amino acids. Germline values: CDR1 GTSNPN, CDR2 SVGIG (reference sequence). V dropped 0 bases and J dropped 5 bases, with 13 bases sitting between them. Profiling relied on immunoSEQ multiplex PCR, and the TCRdb table lists in-frame clones only, not all of them. The sample yields a few hundred thousand clones, about 90% seen once. The V and J genes are TRBV30 and TRBJ1-1, with D possibly TRBD1 on 5 matching bases. The sequence derives from a woman in her 30s who had recovered from COVID-19. The sequenced material came from PBMCs or T cells enriched from blood (not recorded which). This chain's CDR3 is CAWSVPAGGTEAFF. The CDR3 DNA sequence: TGTGCCTGGAGTGTACCGGCCGGGGGGACTGAAGCTTTCTTT.